One and the same sample provided the 20 T cell receptor beta chains below, sequenced in a study of early T cells in non-severe SARS-CoV-2 infection. TCRdb called the 5' RACE reads again in MiXCR, with one record for every CDR3 protein. In the table there are under 90,000 distinct CDR3 sequences, less than 15% of which are singletons. Sample: whole blood. These receptors all come from an adult who was a healthcare worker with PCR-confirmed SARS-CoV-2 infection or an uninfected control (not recorded which).

This clonotype was found a few times. The chain has TRBV29-1 and TRBJ1-2; 7 bases align to TRBD1. Germline assignment: CDR1 SQVTM and CDR2 ANQGSEA. The V segment lost 6 bases and the J segment 6 bases; nucleotides outside the gene matches: 7. The CDR3 has 12 amino acids. CDR3 amino acids: CSVVDRDNGYTF. CDR3 sequence (DNA): TGCAGCGTCGTAGACAGGGATAATGGCTACACCTTC. Full variable domain (remainder filled in from reference TRBV29-1 and TRBJ1-2): SAVISQKPSRDICQRGTSLTIQCQVDSQVTMMFWYRQQPGQSLTLIATANQGSEATYESGFVIDKFPISRPNLTFSTLTVSNMSPEDSSIYLCSVVDRDNGYTFGSGTRLTVV.

This clonotype was observed a handful of times. The chain joins TRBV18 to TRBJ2-3; a possible D gene is TRBD1 (5 bases). This CDR3 has 17 residues. Germline CDR1 and CDR2: KGHSH and LQKENI. V was shortened by 1 base and J by 5 bases, with 19 bases between the two germline ends. The CDR3 loop is CASSPHRFVWALDTQYF. The CDR3 region has the DNA TGTGCCAGCTCACCACACAGGTTCGTCTGGGCTTTAGATACGCAGTATTTT. The full variable domain, rest sourced from reference TRBV18 and TRBJ2-3, is NAGVMQNPRHLVRRRGQEARLRCSPMKGHSHVYWYRQLPEEGLKFMVYLQKENIIDESGMPKERFSAEFPKEGPSILRIQQVVRGDSAAYFCASSPHRFVWALDTQYFGPGTRLTVL.

This rearrangement joins TRBV7-9 to TRBJ2-1, with TRBD1 matching 7 bases. The CDR3 extends over 16 amino acids. J lost 2 bases, V lost 4 bases, and 8 bases had no gene match. In germline, CDR1 is SEHNR, CDR2 FQNEAQ (reference sequence). The CDR3 DNA sequence: TGTGCCAGCAGCTATACGGGACAGCCTACCTACAATGAGCAGTTCTTC. Protein: CASSYTGQPTYNEQFF.

This clonotype was detected ten times or more. V usage is TRBV14 and J usage is TRBJ2-6; D ambiguous. The CDR3 length is 14 residues. Germline V CDR1 and CDR2: SGHDN, FVKESK. Trimming took off 2 bases at V and 0 bases at J, with 2 bases between the two ends. The CDR3 here is CASSQSSGANVLTF. CDR3 in DNA: TGTGCCAGCAGCCAAAGCTCTGGGGCCAACGTCCTGACTTTC.

This clonotype showed up many times. The chain is built from TRBV10-3 and TRBJ1-5, with D possibly being TRBD1 (6 bases). Per the germline V gene, CDR1 is ENHRY and CDR2 is SYGVKD. Trimming cost V 0 bases and J 6 bases, with 18 bases left between them. This CDR3 comprises 17 residues. CDR3 DNA: TGTGCCATCAGTGAGTCTTGGACAGACGGGTCCTCTCAGCCCCAGCATTTT. Translation gives CAISESWTDGSSQPQHF.

The chain joins TRBV6-5 to TRBJ1-1; D gene ambiguous. CDR1 and CDR2 (germline): MNHEY, SVGAGI. CDR3 length equals 11 residues. V dropped 7 bases and J dropped 5 bases, with 8 bases sitting between them. CDR3 region: CASIAITEAFF. DNA for the CDR3: TGTGCCAGCATTGCGATAACTGAAGCTTTCTTT.

The rearrangement uses TRBV9 and TRBJ2-5; the D call may be TRBD1 or TRBD2 (5 bases each). Germline V gene sequence: CDR1 SGDLS, CDR2 YYNGEE. Trimming took 0 bases from V and 1 from J, leaving 13 bases between them. The CDR3 loop spans 16 amino acids. The CDR3 region has the DNA TGTGCCAGCAGCGTAGGGGGGACGGTACTCCAAGAGACCCAGTACTTC. This encodes CASSVGGTVLQETQYF.

Here the CDR3 reads CASRLQGPNTEAFF. CDR3 DNA sequence: TGTGCCAGCAGGTTACAGGGACCGAACACTGAAGCTTTCTTT. V gene TRBV6-1 combines with J gene TRBJ1-1; tentative D call: TRBD1 (6 bases). Trimming removed 6 bases from V and 1 base from J, with 12 bases in between. The CDR3 totals 14 residues. In germline, CDR1 is MNHNS, CDR2 SASEGT.

The chain couples TRBV18 to TRBJ1-1; D not resolved. CDR1 is KGHSH and CDR2 is LQKENI in the germline V gene. With 0 bases removed from V and 5 bases from J, the gap between germline ends came to 13 bases. This CDR3 has 15 residues. CDR3 residues: CASSPPGGIATEAFF. The CDR3 nucleotides read TGTGCCAGCTCACCACCGGGCGGGATAGCGACTGAAGCTTTCTTT.

This clonotype has only a few counts. The chain links TRBV7-9 to TRBJ1-2; TRBD1 might be the D (5 bases). This CDR3 has 14 amino acids. V was trimmed by 5 bases and J by 11 bases, leaving 21 bases between them. Germline V lookup: CDR1 SEHNR, CDR2 FQNEAQ (reference sequence). CDR3 DNA sequence: TGTGCCAGCAGCCGACCCCCCGACAGAGAAGTATACACCTTC. Its protein product is CASSRPPDREVYTF.

This clonotype was picked up many times. This chain uses TRBV2 with TRBJ1-5; D gene unclear. V lost 6 bases to trimming and J lost 6 bases, with 12 bases between them. Germline values: CDR1 SNHLY, CDR2 FYNNEI. The CDR3 covers 13 residues. The CDR3 here is CASRPAEVQPQHF. In DNA, the CDR3 is TGTGCCAGCAGGCCAGCCGAGGTTCAGCCCCAGCATTTT. Full variable domain (rest looked up from reference TRBV2 and TRBJ1-5): EPEVTQTPSHQVTQMGQEVILRCVPISNHLYFYWYRQILGQKVEFLVSFYNNEISEKSEIFDDQFSVERPDGSNFTLKIRSTKLEDSAMYFCASRPAEVQPQHFGDGTRLSIL.

The chain uses TRBV7-9 and TRBJ2-2; 10 nucleotides line up with TRBD2. The V gene's germline CDR1 is SEHNR and CDR2 FQNEAQ (reference sequence). J lost 5 bases, V lost 7 bases, and 10 bases had no gene match. The CDR3 is made up of 16 amino acids. The CDR3 DNA sequence: TGTGCCAGCACCCCGGCTAGCGGGAGTTATACCGGGGAGCTGTTTTTT. Residues: CASTPASGSYTGELFF.

This clonotype turned up a few times. The genes are TRBV10-2 and TRBJ2-1; 12 positions match TRBD2. The CDR3 has 17 amino acids. The J segment lost 0 bases and the V segment lost 6 bases, leaving 6 bases of the junction unmatched. Germline lookup yields CDR1 WSHSY and CDR2 SAAADI. CDR3 coding DNA: TGCGCCAGCAGAGGGGGACTAGCGGGCAGCTCCTACAATGAGCAGTTCTTC. Translated: CASRGGLAGSSYNEQFF.

V gene TRBV29-1 combines with J gene TRBJ1-1; D gene ambiguous. The CDR3 is made up of 11 amino acids. Trimming stripped 4 bases from V and 3 bases from J, with 6 bases between. CDR1 SQVTM and CDR2 ANQGSEA come from the germline V gene. The CDR3 nucleotides read TGCAGCGTTGCAGGTGACACTGAAGCTTTCTTT. This translates into CSVAGDTEAFF.

This clonotype was observed at least ten times. The chain is built from TRBV27 and TRBJ2-1; 9 bases fit TRBD2. The germline gives CDR1 MNHEY, CDR2 SMNVEV (reference sequence). V shed 2 bases and J 0 bases; nucleotides not matched to a gene: 2. There are 16 residues in the CDR3. As DNA, the CDR3 is TGTGCCAGCAGTTTACTTAGCGGGAGCTCCTACAATGAGCAGTTCTTC. This encodes CASSLLSGSSYNEQFF.

The genes are TRBV27 and TRBJ2-1, with D unresolved. Germline V gene sequence: CDR1 MNHEY, CDR2 SMNVEV (reference sequence). This CDR3 region has 14 residues. Trimming shortened V by 3 bases and J by 0 bases, and 6 bases separated the two germline ends. CDR3 nucleotide sequence: TGTGCCAGCAGTTTCCGTAACTCCTACAATGAGCAGTTCTTC. Translation gives CASSFRNSYNEQFF.

This clonotype was found many times. The CDR3 nucleotides read TGCAGTGCTAGAGATCAGGGGGGTTCAAATTCACCCCTCCACTTT. As protein: CSARDQGGSNSPLHF. The chain couples TRBV20-1 to TRBJ1-6; 7 bases fit TRBD1. CDR3 length: 15 residues. V trimming: 0 bases; J trimming: 7 bases; junction bases outside the gene matches: 6. Germline V gene data show CDR1 as DFQATT and CDR2 as SNEGSKA (reference sequence).

This clonotype was detected only a few times. This rearrangement joins TRBV5-1 to TRBJ2-5; D is ambiguous. Germline V CDR1 and CDR2: SGHRS, YFSETQ. Trimming pared 0 bases from V and 1 base from J, leaving 4 bases between. There are 13 residues in the CDR3. CDR3: CASSLGGQETQYF. CDR3 sequence (DNA): TGCGCCAGCAGCTTGGGGGGCCAAGAGACCCAGTACTTC.

This clonotype was recorded many times. The chain couples TRBV6-5 to TRBJ2-1, with TRBD2 matching 12 bases. CDR3 length equals 14 residues. Germline V gene lookup returns CDR1 MNHEY and CDR2 SVGAGI. V lost 6 bases to trimming and J lost 9 bases; unmatched junction nucleotides: 6. The CDR3 sequence: CASSPGLAGSEQFF. In nucleotides, the CDR3 is TGTGCCAGCAGCCCAGGACTAGCGGGAAGTGAGCAGTTCTTC.

This clonotype was counted only a few times. This sequence joins TRBV27 and TRBJ2-1; D gene ambiguous. Germline V lookup: CDR1 MNHEY, CDR2 SMNVEV (reference sequence). The CDR3 loop spans 13 amino acids. With 0 bases removed from V and 4 bases from J, the gap between germline ends came to 4 bases. CDR3 DNA: TGTGCCAGCAGTTTATCAACTTACAATGAGCAGTTCTTC. This translates into CASSLSTYNEQFF.